This T cell receptor (beta chain) emerged from a study of T cell responses to AZD1222 COVID-19 vaccine. Germline CDR1 SGHVS, CDR2 FNYEAQ. The CDR3 is made up of 16 amino acids. Trimming took 5 bases from V and 9 from J; bases not matched to a gene: 12. This clone occurred a few times. Sequencing used immunoSEQ multiplex PCR; TCRdb keeps in-frame clones, though not all of them. In the table there are roughly 120,000 clones, almost 90% of which are singletons. The rearrangement joins TRBV7-6 to TRBJ2-1; 11 positions agree with TRBD2. Specimen: peripheral blood, collected on day 0 of AZD1222 vaccination. The origin of this receptor is an adult in good health. The CDR3: CASSPGLAGGRSEQFF. The CDR3 DNA reads TGTGCCAGCAGCCCCGGTTTAGCGGGGGGGCGGAGTGAGCAGTTCTTC. Looking up the rest from reference TRBV7-6 and TRBJ2-1 gives the full variable domain: GAGVSQSPRYKVTKRGQDVALRCDPISGHVSLYWYRQALGQGPEFLTYFNYEAQQDKSGLPNDRFSAERPEGSISTLTIQRTEQRDSAMYRCASSPGLAGGRSEQFFGPGTRLTVL.